One sample yielded the 19 T cell receptor beta chains listed below, sequenced in a study of cytotoxic CD8 clonotypes in ibrutinib-treated CLL. The table came from immunoSEQ multiplex PCR; TCRdb's copy has only in-frame clones and leaves some out. This sample has around 200,000 clones; about four fifths occur once, and the top ten carry 10% to 12%. Here the sequenced sample was PBMCs, taken after 12 months of ibrutinib treatment. The origin of the receptors is a human donor with chronic lymphocytic leukemia.

The V gene is TRBV4-1, the J gene TRBJ2-6; 11 bases are shared with TRBD2. CDR1 and CDR2 from the germline V gene are MGHRA and YSYEKL. V gave up 4 bases and J gave up 0 bases; unmatched junction bases: 5. The CDR3 is 18 residues long. The chain's CDR3 is CASSRVAGGYSGANVLTF. CDR3 nucleotides: TGCGCCAGCAGCCGCGTAGCGGGGGGGTACTCTGGGGCCAACGTCCTGACTTTC.

The V gene is TRBV6-5, the J gene TRBJ2-7, with D hard to call. This CDR3 comprises 13 residues. V lost 7 bases and J lost 1, with 11 bases in between. Per the germline V gene, CDR1 is MNHEY and CDR2 is SVGAGI. The CDR3 nucleotides are TGTGCCAGCACCCCCGTAGGGTCCTACGAGCAGTACTTC. Its protein is CASTPVGSYEQYF.

The rearrangement links TRBV29-1 to TRBJ2-7; D is ambiguous. V was trimmed by 1 base and J by 3 bases, leaving 4 bases between them. The CDR3 has 11 amino acids. Germline CDR1 reads SQVTM; CDR2 reads ANQGSEA. The CDR3 DNA reads TGCAGCGTTGAAGTCAGCTACGAGCAGTACTTC. Protein: CSVEVSYEQYF.

The sample holds a few counts of this clone. The chain recombines TRBV11-2 with TRBJ2-4; 7 positions agree with TRBD1. V shed 0 bases, J shed 7 bases, and the junction held 15 bases outside the gene matches. The germline V gene has CDR1 SGHAT and CDR2 FQNNGV. CDR3 length equals 18 residues. The CDR3, as DNA: TGTGCCAGCAGCTTAGACCCAAGGACAGGATGGGTTAGGAACATTCAGTACTTC. It yields the protein CASSLDPRTGWVRNIQYF.

The V gene is TRBV14, the J gene TRBJ2-5; either TRBD1 or TRBD2 may fit D (5 bases each). The CDR3 is 15 amino acids. Germline CDR1 and CDR2: SGHDN and FVKESK. The germline V and J ends were trimmed by 6 bases and 2 bases, with 16 bases remaining between them. The CDR3 DNA reads TGTGCCAGCAGTCCTAGACCCTGGGGGCAAGAGACCCAGTACTTC. It codes for CASSPRPWGQETQYF. Full variable domain (rest looked up from reference TRBV14 and TRBJ2-5): EAGVTQFPSHSVIEKGQTVTLRCDPISGHDNLYWYRRVMGKEIKFLLHFVKESKQDESGMPNNRFLAERTGGTYSTLKVQPAELEDSGVYFCASSPRPWGQETQYFGPGTRLLVL.

The J gene is TRBJ2-7, the V gene TRBV5-1; no clear D. The germline V and J ends were trimmed by 1 base and 4 bases, with 6 bases remaining between them. Looked up from germline, CDR1 is SGHRS and CDR2 is YFSETQ. This CDR3 spans 12 amino acids. The CDR3 region is CASSLNRYEQYF. The DNA of the CDR3 is TGCGCCAGCAGCTTGAACCGGTACGAGCAGTACTTC. Together with reference TRBV5-1 and TRBJ2-7, the CDR3 gives the full variable domain: KAGVTQTPRYLIKTRGQQVTLSCSPISGHRSVSWYQQTPGQGLQFLFEYFSETQRNKGNFPGRFSGRQFSNSRSEMNVSTLELGDSALYLCASSLNRYEQYFGPGTRLTVT.

The J gene is TRBJ1-4, the V gene TRBV5-1; D call uncertain. From germline, CDR1 is SGHRS and CDR2 YFSETQ. Trimming shortened V by 4 bases and J by 7 bases, and 11 bases separated the two germline ends. The CDR3 loop spans 13 amino acids. This CDR3 is CASSAGSGEKLFF. The CDR3 DNA reads TGCGCCAGCAGCGCTGGTAGTGGTGAAAAACTGTTTTTT. Together with reference TRBV5-1 and TRBJ1-4, the CDR3 gives the full variable domain: KAGVTQTPRYLIKTRGQQVTLSCSPISGHRSVSWYQQTPGQGLQFLFEYFSETQRNKGNFPGRFSGRQFSNSRSEMNVSTLELGDSALYLCASSAGSGEKLFFGSGTQLSVL.

The chain recombines TRBV5-6 with TRBJ2-3; D gene uncertain. V lost 4 bases to trimming and J lost 0 bases, with 12 bases between them. The CDR3 has 15 amino acids. Germline loops: CDR1 SGHDT, CDR2 YYEEEE. CDR3 bases: TGTGCCAGCAGCGACGCACCCCTTAGCACAGATACGCAGTATTTT. Amino acids: CASSDAPLSTDTQYF.

The chain carries TRBV6-5 and TRBJ1-2; TRBD1 aligns across 7 bases. The V gene end was trimmed by 7 bases and the J gene end by 8 bases; junction bases not matched to a gene: 13. The germline CDR1 and CDR2 sequences are MNHEY and SVGAGI. CDR3 size: 14 residues. The CDR3 protein is CASITLGRGGGYTF. CDR3 coding DNA: TGTGCCAGCATCACCTTGGGCAGGGGGGGCGGCTACACCTTC.

The chain uses TRBV11-2 and TRBJ2-3; 7 bases match TRBD2. The CDR3 covers 14 residues. With V trimmed by 1 base and J by 6 bases, 4 bases remained unmatched. Germline V gene lookup returns CDR1 SGHAT and CDR2 FQNNGV. CDR3 nucleotide sequence: TGTGCCAGCAGCTTAGTTGCGGGAGTTGATACGCAGTATTTT. Amino acid sequence: CASSLVAGVDTQYF.

V is TRBV13 and J is TRBJ1-6, with 10 bases aligning to TRBD1. Trimming cost V 6 bases and J 5 bases; bases outside gene matches: 7. This CDR3 is built from 16 residues. Germline V CDR1 and CDR2: PRHDT, FYEKMQ (reference sequence). Here the CDR3 DNA reads TGTGCCAGCAGAAGCGCCGGGACAGGGGATAATTCACCCCTCCACTTT. Amino acid sequence: CASRSAGTGDNSPLHF.

The gene calls are TRBV19 and TRBJ1-5, with TRBD1 as a possible D gene (5 bases). With 6 bases removed from V and 5 bases from J, the gap between germline ends came to 11 bases. Per the germline V gene, CDR1 is LNHDA and CDR2 is SQIVND (reference sequence). The CDR3 is made up of 13 amino acids. In DNA, the CDR3 is TGTGCCAGTAGAGACTGGGGGGATCAGCCCCAGCATTTT. It specifies CASRDWGDQPQHF.

This clone was seen ten or more times. The V and J genes are TRBV2 and TRBJ1-1; 8 nucleotides match TRBD1. The V gene end was trimmed by 6 bases and the J gene end by 11 bases; junction bases not matched to a gene: 11. This CDR3 is 13 amino acids long. Germline lookup yields CDR1 SNHLY and CDR2 FYNNEI. The CDR3 nucleotides are TGTGCCAGCAGCCAGGGCCCGGGACAGGAGGCTTTCTTT. As protein: CASSQGPGQEAFF.

Only one count was recorded for this clone. The chain carries TRBV27 and TRBJ2-1; D remains ambiguous. Between the trimmed V and J ends, which lost 2 bases and 10 bases, there was a span of 12 bases. This CDR3 contains 13 residues. Germline CDR1 reads MNHEY; CDR2 reads SMNVEV (reference sequence). The chain's CDR3 is CASSLKGSGEQFF. For the CDR3, the DNA is TGTGCCAGCAGTTTAAAGGGTTCTGGGGAGCAGTTCTTC.

The chain recombines TRBV30 with TRBJ2-7; D uncertain. Germline V lookup: CDR1 GTSNPN, CDR2 SVGIG (reference sequence). The V and J ends lost 2 bases and 2 bases respectively, with 4 bases between them. CDR3 length: 11 residues. The CDR3 DNA is TGTGCCTGGAGTAGGCCCTACGAGCAGTACTTC. This translates into CAWSRPYEQYF. The variable domain in full, completed from reference TRBV30 and TRBJ2-7, reads SQTIHQWPATLVQPVGSPLSLECTVEGTSNPNLYWYRQAAGRGLQLLFYSVGIGQISSEVPQNLSASRPQDRQFILSSKKLLLSDSGFYLCAWSRPYEQYFGPGTRLTVT.

This chain links TRBV2 with TRBJ2-1; D uncertain. The CDR3 totals 15 residues. V shed 2 bases and J shed 2 bases, with 10 bases lying between them. CDR1 and CDR2 from the germline V gene are SNHLY and FYNNEI. The CDR3 sequence: CASSEYPRAYNEQFF. Here the CDR3 DNA reads TGTGCCAGCAGTGAATACCCAAGGGCCTACAATGAGCAGTTCTTC.

The rearrangement uses TRBV2 and TRBJ2-1, with D possibly matching TRBD2 (5 bases). The germline V gene encodes CDR1 SNHLY and CDR2 FYNNEI. The CDR3 has 16 residues. Trimming removed 2 bases from V and 2 bases from J, with 13 bases in between. The CDR3, as DNA: TGTGCCAGCAGTGAAATGTGGGGAGCCCCCTACAATGAGCAGTTCTTC. Translating it yields CASSEMWGAPYNEQFF.

The chain recombines TRBV2 with TRBJ2-7, with D hard to call. V lost 6 bases and J lost 1, with 13 bases in between. Germline V gene lookup returns CDR1 SNHLY and CDR2 FYNNEI. The CDR3 spans 14 residues. The CDR3 nucleotides read TGTGCCAGCAGCCCCTCCGGTAGGTCCTACGAGCAGTACTTC. Translating gives CASSPSGRSYEQYF.

Only one count was recorded for this clone. The V gene is TRBV11-2, the J gene TRBJ1-1, with D possibly TRBD1 on 6 matching bases. The CDR3 totals 15 residues. V was trimmed by 0 bases and J by 4 bases, leaving 12 bases between them. CDR1 is SGHAT, CDR2 FQNNGV, per germline. Here the CDR3 reads CASSLDSGGGTEAFF. In DNA, the CDR3 is TGTGCCAGCAGCTTAGATAGCGGGGGCGGCACTGAAGCTTTCTTT.